This T cell receptor (beta chain) was retrieved from a study of T cell responses to AZD1222 COVID-19 vaccine. The study's findings and limits: It should be noted that donors were predominantly white British and more often female, and clonal diversity was possibly underestimated. Spike-specific TCR breadth and depth went up after people got two AZD1222 doses. Spike was spanned by vaccine-associated CD4 TCRs, with dominance at 160-218 and 743-854.

A remark on this clone: Its antigen is unidentified.

The CDR3 spans 14 residues. V was cut by 3 bases and J by 0 bases, with 9 bases left in between. Repertoires were generated with immunoSEQ multiplex PCR, while TCRdb's copy carries only in-frame clones and drops some. The sample carries about 70,000 clones, approximately 90% recorded once. This material consisted of peripheral blood, taken 28 days after the second dose of the MenACWY control vaccine. The sequence came from an adult who received the MenACWY meningococcal vaccine as a control. V and J are TRBV23-1 and TRBJ2-7, with no clear D. TRBV23-1 is flagged as an ORF with uncertain function. The CDR3 loop reads CASSHRVNSYEQYF. The CDR3 DNA is TGCGCCAGCAGTCACCGGGTAAACTCCTACGAGCAGTACTTC.